The clone carrying this TCR beta chain was recorded only once. Germline CDR1 and CDR2: WNHNN and SYGVQD (reference sequence). Germline trimming cut 4 bases from V and 5 bases from J; bases unmatched to any gene: 5. This CDR3 comprises 14 residues. This entry is derived from a study of blood T cell repertoires in COVID-19. The method was immunoSEQ multiplex PCR; TCRdb's version includes in-frame clones alone and lacks a portion of them. The sample has about 87,000 clones, about 80% seen once. The sample taken for sequencing was peripheral blood. V is TRBV10-1 and J is TRBJ1-1, with TRBD1 matching 9 bases. The TCR comes from a woman in her seventies with acute or convalescent COVID-19. CDR3 amino acids: CASSVGQGSTEAFF. The DNA of the CDR3 is TGCGCCAGCAGTGTTGGACAGGGGAGTACTGAAGCTTTCTTT.